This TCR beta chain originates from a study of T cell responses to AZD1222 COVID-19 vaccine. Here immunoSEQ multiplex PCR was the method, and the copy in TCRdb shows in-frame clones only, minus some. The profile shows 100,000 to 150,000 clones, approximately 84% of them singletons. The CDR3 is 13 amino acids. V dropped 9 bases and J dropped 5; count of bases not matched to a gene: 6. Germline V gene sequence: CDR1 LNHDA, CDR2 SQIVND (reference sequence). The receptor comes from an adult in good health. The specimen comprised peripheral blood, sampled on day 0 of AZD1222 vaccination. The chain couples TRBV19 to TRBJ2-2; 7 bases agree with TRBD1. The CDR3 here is CASMTGPTGELFF. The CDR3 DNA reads TGTGCCAGCATGACAGGGCCTACCGGGGAGCTGTTTTTT.